One sample yielded the 24 T cell receptor beta chains listed below, sequenced in a study of blood T cells in healthy people across ages (dated by TCRdb to the mid-2010s). Libraries were built with 5' RACE. The instrument was an Illumina HiSeq 2500. A second PCR of roughly 7 to 11 cycles was performed with a sample-barcoded 5' primer and a J-beta primer mix. The public reads were reanalyzed by TCRdb: fastp trimming at Q25, MiXCR alignment, in-frame beta chains only. Every entry covers one CDR3 protein and lists the most common genes and DNA from its rows. Here the sample has 380,000 or so distinct CDR3 sequences; 45% to 65% occur a single time. In total, the top ten clones hold 51% of the sample. Sequenced: blood. All receptors derive from a man aged 60 to 75 in good health.

A word on this clonotype: A single base separates this from a much larger clone, so it may be a read error. The chain recombines TRBV29-1 with TRBJ2-1, with D possibly TRBD1 on 7 matching bases. Germline CDR1 reads SQVTM; CDR2 reads ANQGSEA. V shed 5 bases and J shed 5 bases, with 10 bases lying between them. The CDR3 is 12 residues long. The CDR3 DNA reads TGCAGCGTTACCAGGGGGGACAATGAGCAGTTCTTC. Translated: CSVTRGDNEQFF.

In its sample, this clonotype was seen a few times. This chain connects TRBV12-3 or TRBV12-4 to TRBJ1-2; 8 bases match TRBD1. J lost 3 bases, V lost 1 base, and 4 bases had no gene match. This CDR3 is built from 15 residues. Here the CDR3 DNA reads TGTGCCAGCAGTTTAGGGACAGGGAGGGACTATGGCTACACCTTC. It translates to CASSLGTGRDYGYTF.

This clonotype was recorded at least ten times. The chain recombines TRBV20-1 with TRBJ2-3; 14 bases align to TRBD2. This CDR3 comprises 17 residues. V dropped 6 bases and J dropped 6; count of bases not matched to a gene: 14. The V gene's germline CDR1 is DFQATT and CDR2 SNEGSKA (reference sequence). CDR3 amino acids: CSAIGLAGGHVSDTQYF. The CDR3 DNA sequence: TGCAGTGCCATCGGACTAGCGGGAGGTCACGTTTCGGATACGCAGTATTTT.

The chain couples TRBV11-2 to TRBJ1-2; D is undetermined. The CDR3 loop spans 17 amino acids. From germline, CDR1 is SGHAT and CDR2 FQNNGV. The V end was cut by 0 bases, the J end by 3 bases, with 17 bases between. The CDR3 loop reads CASSLDRRTTPDYGYTF. The CDR3 DNA reads as TGTGCCAGCAGCTTAGATCGTCGGACTACCCCGGACTATGGCTACACCTTC. The full variable domain, in which reference TRBV11-2 and TRBJ1-2 provide the parts outside the CDR3, is EAGVAQSPRYKIIEKRQSVAFWCNPISGHATLYWYQQILGQGPKLLIQFQNNGVVDDSQLPKDRFSAERLKGVDSTLKIQPAKLEDSAVYLCASSLDRRTTPDYGYTFGSGTRLTVV.

In its sample, this clonotype was seen a few times. J is TRBJ1-2 and V is TRBV29-1; 11 bases map to TRBD1. The length of the CDR3 is 12 residues. CDR1 is SQVTM and CDR2 is ANQGSEA in the germline V gene. J lost 8 bases, V lost 7 bases, and 6 bases had no gene match. CDR3 DNA sequence: TGCAGCGCCGCCGGGACAGGGGGGGGCTACACCTTC. Its protein product is CSAAGTGGGYTF.

This clonotype was seen only a few times. The J gene is TRBJ2-4, the V gene TRBV7-2; the D is unclear. The CDR3 loop spans 17 amino acids. V lost 2 bases to trimming and J lost 0 bases, with 14 bases between them. Per germline, CDR1 SGHTA and CDR2 FQGNSA. CDR3 amino acids: CASSLKSSVLAKNIQYF. CDR3 sequence (DNA): TGTGCCAGCAGCTTAAAATCCTCGGTCCTAGCCAAAAACATTCAGTACTTC.

This clonotype turned up a few times. V gene TRBV10-3 combines with J gene TRBJ1-2; possible D gene TRBD1, 5 bases. Trimming pared 0 bases from V and 3 bases from J, leaving 11 bases between. This CDR3 region has 15 residues. Per germline, CDR1 ENHRY and CDR2 SYGVKD. The CDR3 region has the DNA TGTGCCATCAGTGAGTCAAGGGGCGAATACTATGGCTACACCTTC. Residues: CAISESRGEYYGYTF.

The chain links TRBV20-1 to TRBJ2-5; D possibly corresponds to TRBD2 (5 bases). In germline, CDR1 is DFQATT, CDR2 SNEGSKA (reference sequence). V was trimmed by 4 bases and J by 5 bases, leaving 8 bases between them. This CDR3 has 11 amino acids. The CDR3 reads CSAIWRETQYF. The CDR3 DNA reads TGCAGTGCTATTTGGAGGGAGACCCAGTACTTC.

The chain carries TRBV15 and TRBJ2-4, with TRBD2 matching 7 bases. The J call may not be correct, given that the DNA end is closer to TRBJ2-7. The germline V gene encodes CDR1 LNHNV and CDR2 YYDKDF (reference sequence). This CDR3 is 12 amino acids long. The CDR3 loop reads CATSSGNYEQYF. The CDR3 region has the DNA TGTGCCACATCGAGCGGGAACTACGAGCAGTACTTC.

The chain combines TRBV5-1 with TRBJ2-1, with TRBD2 matching 12 bases. The trim removed 4 bases at V and 6 bases at J, leaving 8 bases unmatched. The CDR3 loop spans 16 amino acids. Germline-derived CDR1 and CDR2 are SGHRS and YFSETQ. The CDR3 loop reads CASSPRTSGVTNEQFF. The CDR3 DNA reads as TGCGCCAGCAGCCCCCGGACTAGCGGGGTGACCAATGAGCAGTTCTTC.

The rearrangement uses TRBV20-1 and TRBJ2-1; D not resolved. CDR3 length: 16 amino acids. CDR1 and CDR2 from the germline V gene are DFQATT and SNEGSKA (reference sequence). Trimming pared 6 bases from V and 1 base from J, leaving 19 bases between. CDR3 loop: CSALTQAPGSYNEQFF. The DNA of the CDR3 is TGCAGTGCCCTTACCCAGGCCCCAGGATCCTACAATGAGCAGTTCTTC.

The V gene is TRBV25-1, the J gene TRBJ1-2, with D possibly being TRBD1 (5 bases). The V and J ends lost 7 bases and 0 bases respectively, with 9 bases between them. CDR1 and CDR2 (germline): MGHDK, SYGVNS. CDR3 length equals 13 residues. The CDR3 bases are TGTGCCAGCAACGGGGGGACTAACTATGGCTACACCTTC. It encodes CASNGGTNYGYTF.

A few counts support this clonotype. This chain uses TRBV29-1 with TRBJ2-1; TRBD1 agrees at 9 bases. CDR1 and CDR2 (germline): SQVTM, ANQGSEA. The CDR3 loop spans 15 amino acids. V trimming: 3 bases; J trimming: 7 bases; junction bases outside the gene matches: 10. The CDR3 coding sequence is TGCAGCGTTGAGGGGACAGGGAAAGGAAGGAATGAGCAGTTCTTC. As protein: CSVEGTGKGRNEQFF.

This clonotype was counted only a few times. J is TRBJ2-3 and V is TRBV6-4, with 13 nucleotides matching TRBD2. Trimming at V came to 3 bases and at J to 5 bases, leaving 5 bases not matched to a gene. This CDR3 has 16 amino acids. Germline CDR1 and CDR2: MRHNA and SNTAGT. CDR3 amino acids: CASSEPGLAGIDTQYF. CDR3 DNA: TGTGCCAGCAGTGAACCGGGACTAGCGGGGATAGATACGCAGTATTTT.

This clonotype turned up a few times. This may arise from a read error, as a much more abundant clone is one base away. The chain joins TRBV24-1 to TRBJ2-3; TRBD2 agrees at 8 bases. Germline CDR1 is KGHDR and CDR2 is SFDVKD. CDR3 length equals 15 residues. This CDR3 reads CATSEAGVGTDTLYF. Written as DNA, the CDR3 is TGTGCCACCAGTGAAGCGGGAGTTGGCACAGATACGCTGTATTTT.

The table lists this clonotype with a few counts. The genes are TRBV28 and TRBJ2-7, with 7 bases identical to TRBD2. The V gene end was trimmed by 3 bases and the J gene end by 7 bases; junction bases not matched to a gene: 3. This CDR3 spans 12 amino acids. Germline loops: CDR1 MDHEN, CDR2 SYDVKM. CDR3 bases: TGTGCCAGCAGTTTGAGCGGGAATGAGCAGTACTTC. Translation: CASSLSGNEQYF.

The rearrangement joins TRBV12-3 or TRBV12-4 to TRBJ1-2; the D is unclear. V lost 6 bases and J 8 bases, leaving 19 bases between the germline ends. This CDR3 has 14 residues. This CDR3 reads CASRDGRDRGGYTF. The CDR3 DNA reads as TGTGCCAGCAGGGACGGACGGGATAGAGGAGGCTACACCTTC.

In regard to this clonotype: An end of the junction differs from the germline gene, which may be a read error. The rearrangement joins TRBV6-5 to TRBJ2-3, with D perhaps matching TRBD2 (6 bases). In germline, CDR1 is MNHEY, CDR2 SVGAGI. The CDR3 runs 15 residues. CDR3 residues: CASTYGGARTDTQYF. CDR3 DNA sequence: TGTGCCAGCACTTACGGAGGGGCTCGGACAGATACGCAGTATTTT.

Turning to this clonotype: Here the CDR3 omits its conserved ending phenylalanine or tryptophan, so a read error is the likely source. This chain uses TRBV7-9 with TRBJ1-2; D unresolved. This CDR3 contains 14 residues. V lost 4 bases and J 6 bases, leaving 15 bases between the germline ends. Germline V CDR1 and CDR2: SEHNR, FQNEAQ (reference sequence). The CDR3 spells CASSSRKSWDGYTL. The CDR3 DNA follows: TGTGCCAGCAGCTCCCGGAAGAGCTGGGATGGCTACACCCTC.

The chain couples TRBV24-1 to TRBJ2-3, with D perhaps TRBD2 (6 bases). Looked up from germline, CDR1 is KGHDR and CDR2 is SFDVKD. This CDR3 is built from 13 residues. V gave up 7 bases and J gave up 0 bases, with 7 bases separating them. Here the CDR3 DNA reads TGTGCCACCAGGGGGGGAAGCACAGATACGCAGTATTTT. Protein product: CATRGGSTDTQYF.

In this sample, this clonotype turned up a few times. The V call is TRBV30, the J call TRBJ1-2; D may be TRBD1 (6 bases). Trimming took off 3 bases at V and 8 bases at J, with 16 bases between the two ends. This CDR3 is 13 amino acids long. Germline CDR1 reads GTSNPN; CDR2 reads SVGIG (reference sequence). This CDR3 reads CAWSRVEGDGYTF. CDR3 sequence (DNA): TGTGCCTGGAGCCGGGTAGAGGGGGACGGCTACACCTTC.

The gene calls are TRBV2 and TRBJ2-5; D may be TRBD1 (7 bases). Germline V gene sequence: CDR1 SNHLY, CDR2 FYNNEI. The length of the CDR3 is 15 residues. V shed 6 bases and J shed 0 bases, with 14 bases lying between them. The CDR3 is CASSGGQLYQETQYF. In nucleotides, the CDR3 is TGTGCCAGCAGCGGGGGACAGCTGTACCAAGAGACCCAGTACTTC.

As to this clonotype: A much larger clone sits a single nucleotide away, making a read error possible. The rearrangement joins TRBV5-6 to TRBJ2-7; D is possibly TRBD1 (5 bases). CDR3 length equals 14 residues. Germline assignment: CDR1 SGHDT and CDR2 YYEEEE. The V gene lost 4 bases and the J gene lost 7 bases, with 18 bases spanning the gap. CDR3 in amino acids: CASSPTAGMGEQYF. CDR3 sequence (DNA): TGTGCCAGCAGCCCGACCGCAGGGATGGGTGAGCAGTACTTC.

The chain is built from TRBV6-2 or TRBV6-3 and TRBJ2-7; 8 positions match TRBD2. The CDR3 has 15 amino acids. V was pared by 6 bases and J by 0 bases, with 7 bases of the junction left unmatched. CDR1 is MNHEY, CDR2 SVGEGT, per germline. DNA for the CDR3: TGTGCCAGCAGACTCCGGGCGGGGGGCTCCTACGAGCAGTACTTC. This sequence encodes CASRLRAGGSYEQYF.